The next 30 T cell receptor beta chains were all read from a single sample in a study of Ad26.COV2.S vaccination and SARS-CoV-2 variants. Treatment reported: some 20 received Ad26.COV2.S at low or high dose, single or two shots; a few received placebo; per-sample allocation not given. Repertoires come from day 63 after the first vaccine or placebo injection. Sequencing used immunoSEQ multiplex PCR; TCRdb keeps in-frame clones, though not all of them. The repertoire includes approximately 410,000 clones, around 93% of them detected once, and around 1.7% sits in the top ten. Specimen: peripheral blood, collected in a trial of Ad26.COV2.S vaccine versus placebo. These receptors were obtained from a person between 18 and 59 years old who received the Ad26.COV2.S COVID-19 vaccine or a placebo.

This clone was found a few times. This chain connects TRBV5-1 to TRBJ2-1; the D gene is possibly TRBD2 (7 bases). The ends were cut back, 1 base at V and 0 bases at J, with 17 bases in the middle. Germline V gives CDR1 SGHRS, CDR2 YFSETQ. The CDR3 loop spans 18 amino acids. The CDR3 reads CASSLLAGAPSSYNEQFF. CDR3 bases: TGCGCCAGCAGCTTGCTCGCGGGGGCTCCAAGCTCCTACAATGAGCAGTTCTTC.

This clone was observed once. The chain links TRBV12-3 or TRBV12-4 to TRBJ2-2; D could derive from TRBD1 or TRBD2 (5 bases each). V lost 5 bases and J 4 bases, leaving 8 bases between the germline ends. This CDR3 has 13 amino acids. The CDR3 is CASSLGGTGELFF. The CDR3 DNA reads TGTGCCAGCAGTCTTGGGGGCACCGGGGAGCTGTTTTTT.

This clone was recorded once. The chain recombines TRBV7-2 with TRBJ2-5, with D uncertain. Germline lookup yields CDR1 SGHTA and CDR2 FQGNSA. The CDR3 covers 15 residues. V was cut by 2 bases and J by 1 base, with 11 bases left in between. CDR3 in amino acids: CASSLFGRIQETQYF. Here the CDR3 DNA reads TGTGCCAGCAGCTTATTCGGCCGGATCCAAGAGACCCAGTACTTC.

The chain recombines TRBV21-1 with TRBJ1-5. TRBV21-1 is classified as a pseudogene. The CDR3 is 18 residues long. In nucleotides, the CDR3 is TGTGCCAGCAGCAAACGGGGGGCGGGACAGACAAGCAATCAGCCCCAGCATTTT. Its protein is CASSKRGAGQTSNQPQHF.

The chain combines TRBV29-1 with TRBJ2-3; D might be TRBD1 or TRBD2, each matching 6 bases. Trimming left V 3 bases short and J 3 bases short, with 25 bases between. CDR3 size: 18 residues. CDR1 is SQVTM, CDR2 ANQGSEA, per germline. Here the CDR3 DNA reads TGCAGCGTTGATTTGGGACTTGGGGGGAGAGGGGGAACAGATACGCAGTATTTT. Its translation: CSVDLGLGGRGGTDTQYF.

The rearrangement joins TRBV7-2 to TRBJ1-2; TRBD1 might be the D (5 bases). V was cut by 1 base and J by 4 bases, with 19 bases left in between. The CDR3 covers 17 residues. CDR1 is SGHTA and CDR2 is FQGNSA in the germline V gene. In nucleotides, the CDR3 is TGTGCCAGCAGCTTAGTTCGGTTCCTGGCCAGGGCCTATGGCTACACCTTC. Its protein product is CASSLVRFLARAYGYTF.

The chain carries TRBV10-3 and TRBJ1-2, with D perhaps TRBD1 (6 bases). The CDR3 totals 13 residues. V gave up 0 bases and J gave up 6 bases, with 8 bases separating them. CDR1 and CDR2 from the germline V gene are ENHRY and SYGVKD. CDR3 region: CAISESPGDGYTF. The CDR3 nucleotides read TGTGCCATCAGTGAGTCGCCAGGGGATGGCTACACCTTC.

The J gene is TRBJ1-4, the V gene TRBV19; D call uncertain. The V gene's germline CDR1 is LNHDA and CDR2 SQIVND (reference sequence). CDR3 length equals 16 residues. Trimming left V 8 bases short and J 6 bases short, with 22 bases between. CDR3 region: CASLGSVHSGDEKLFF. The DNA for the CDR3 is TGTGCCAGTCTGGGGTCTGTTCACAGCGGTGATGAAAAACTGTTTTTT. Combining the CDR3 with reference TRBV19 and TRBJ1-4 gives the whole variable domain DGGITQSPKYLFRKEGQNVTLSCEQNLNHDAMYWYRQDPGQGLRLIYYSQIVNDFQKGDIAEGYSVSREKKESFPLTVTSAQKNPTAFYLCASLGSVHSGDEKLFFGSGTQLSVL.

In this sample, this clone turned up once. The rearrangement uses TRBV11-2 and TRBJ2-3; the D call may be TRBD1 or TRBD2 (5 bases each). V lost 5 bases to trimming and J lost 2 bases, with 14 bases between them. This CDR3 contains 15 residues. From germline, CDR1 is SGHAT and CDR2 FQNNGV. CDR3: CASSQRDAYTDTQYF. DNA of the CDR3: TGTGCCAGCAGCCAACGGGACGCATACACAGATACGCAGTATTTT.

The chain links TRBV6-6 to TRBJ2-5; D call uncertain. Trimming left V 7 bases short and J 4 bases short, with 10 bases between. Germline CDR1 and CDR2: MNHNY and SVGAGI (reference sequence). The CDR3 sequence is 12 residues long. The CDR3 spells CASTSLGETQYF. CDR3 sequence (DNA): TGTGCCAGCACCTCCCTTGGAGAGACCCAGTACTTC.

CDR3 sequence (DNA): TGTGCCAGCAGCTCCAGACAGACCTACGAGCAGTACTTC. It yields the protein CASSSRQTYEQYF. The chain uses TRBV5-4 and TRBJ2-7; TRBD1 might be the D (5 bases). The V gene lost 3 bases and the J gene lost 2 bases, with 9 bases spanning the gap. Looked up from germline, CDR1 is SGHNT and CDR2 is YYREEE (reference sequence). The length of the CDR3 is 13 residues.

The rearrangement links TRBV6-5 to TRBJ2-1; possibly TRBD2 for D (7 bases). V lost 7 bases and J 9 bases, leaving 13 bases between the germline ends. CDR1 and CDR2 from the germline V gene are MNHEY and SVGAGI. The CDR3 is 12 residues long. The CDR3, as DNA: TGTGCCAGCATGATAGGGGGGGGTGAGCAGTTCTTC. It encodes CASMIGGGEQFF.

V gene TRBV3-1 (or the pseudogene TRBV3-2) combines with J gene TRBJ2-1; D is ambiguous. V lost 2 bases and J lost 2, with 7 bases in between. CDR1 and CDR2 from the germline V gene are LGHDT and YNNKEL (reference sequence). This CDR3 is 14 amino acids long. Here the CDR3 DNA reads TGTGCCAGCAGCCAACGCTACACCTACAATGAGCAGTTCTTC. This translates into CASSQRYTYNEQFF.

The gene calls are TRBV30 and TRBJ2-7, with D possibly being TRBD2 (6 bases). The V and J ends lost 2 bases and 3 bases respectively, with 26 bases between them. This CDR3 is 18 amino acids long. Germline V gene lookup returns CDR1 GTSNPN and CDR2 SVGIG (reference sequence). The CDR3 reads CAWSLHPSRGLTDYEQYF. DNA of the CDR3: TGTGCCTGGAGTCTCCATCCCTCGAGGGGACTTACTGACTACGAGCAGTACTTC. Together with reference TRBV30 and TRBJ2-7, the CDR3 gives the full variable domain: SQTIHQWPATLVQPVGSPLSLECTVEGTSNPNLYWYRQAAGRGLQLLFYSVGIGQISSEVPQNLSASRPQDRQFILSSKKLLLSDSGFYLCAWSLHPSRGLTDYEQYFGPGTRLTVT.

The CDR3 loop reads CASVQGLQETQYF. The CDR3 DNA is TGTGCCAGCGTTCAAGGTCTCCAAGAGACCCAGTACTTC. The rearrangement uses TRBV7-2 and TRBJ2-5; D is uncertain. The germline CDR1 and CDR2 sequences are SGHTA and FQGNSA. Trimming took off 8 bases at V and 1 base at J, with 11 bases between the two ends. The CDR3 has 13 residues.

The rearrangement joins TRBV6-5 to TRBJ1-3, with a weak D call TRBD1 (6 bases). The CDR3 is 14 residues long. Germline assignment: CDR1 MNHEY and CDR2 SVGAGI. V dropped 4 bases and J dropped 4 bases, with 11 bases sitting between them. The DNA for the CDR3 is TGTGCCAGCAGTTTGTGGGGGGCGGGAAACACCATATATTTT. Residues: CASSLWGAGNTIYF.

About this clone itself: Compared with germline, one end of the junction differs, possibly owing to a read error. This chain joins TRBV28 and TRBJ2-7; perhaps TRBD2 as D (6 bases). CDR1 and CDR2 (germline): MDHEN, SYDVKM. The CDR3 has 15 amino acids. In DNA form, the CDR3 reads TGTGCCAGCACTTTAACGGCCGCCGGGGGTGGGGAGCAGTACTTC. Translated: CASTLTAAGGGEQYF.

The chain couples TRBV5-1 to TRBJ1-6; no reliable D call. The V gene lost 4 bases and the J gene lost 0 bases, with 11 bases spanning the gap. From germline, CDR1 is SGHRS and CDR2 YFSETQ. The CDR3 contains 16 residues. DNA of the CDR3: TGCGCCAGCAGCCCGTTGACAAGCTCCTATAATTCACCCCTCCACTTT. This translates into CASSPLTSSYNSPLHF.

The chain employs TRBV4-1 and TRBJ2-7; D unresolved. Germline V gene lookup returns CDR1 MGHRA and CDR2 YSYEKL. CDR3 length equals 14 residues. V was cut by 6 bases and J by 0 bases, with 12 bases left in between. DNA of the CDR3: TGCGCCAGCAGTTCCGGTCCGACCTCCTACGAGCAGTACTTC. Protein product: CASSSGPTSYEQYF.

This chain joins TRBV6-6 and TRBJ1-5, with D possibly matching TRBD1 (6 bases). V was clipped by 6 bases and J by 2 bases, with 14 bases between them. The CDR3 loop spans 15 amino acids. CDR1 and CDR2 (germline): MNHNY, SVGAGI (reference sequence). CDR3 in amino acids: CASSPMAGGNQPQHF. In DNA, the CDR3 is TGTGCCAGCAGCCCGATGGCAGGGGGCAATCAGCCCCAGCATTTT.

The J gene is TRBJ2-1, the V gene TRBV7-2; TRBD2 agrees at 7 bases. The V gene end was trimmed by 2 bases and the J gene end by 4 bases; junction bases not matched to a gene: 8. The CDR3 sequence is 16 residues long. CDR1 SGHTA and CDR2 FQGNSA come from the germline V gene. CDR3 DNA: TGTGCCAGCAGCTTAAGGTTGCCAGCGGGGTACAATGAGCAGTTCTTC. It codes for CASSLRLPAGYNEQFF.

The V and J genes are TRBV4-3 and TRBJ2-6; D perhaps matches TRBD2 (5 bases). Trimming shortened V by 0 bases and J by 0 bases, and 9 bases separated the two germline ends. The CDR3 spans 17 residues. Germline V gene data show CDR1 as LGHNA and CDR2 as YSLEER. The CDR3 DNA reads as TGCGCCAGCAGCCAAGATCCGGGGAACTCTGGGGCCAACGTCCTGACTTTC. Translation gives CASSQDPGNSGANVLTF.

The genes are TRBV9 and TRBJ2-3, with D tentatively TRBD2 (7 bases). V was pared by 0 bases and J by 7 bases, with 18 bases between. Looked up from germline, CDR1 is SGDLS and CDR2 is YYNGEE. The CDR3 is 16 amino acids. The CDR3 coding sequence is TGTGCCAGCAGCGTAGATGAGGGGGGGTATTTGAATACGCAGTATTTT. It translates to CASSVDEGGYLNTQYF.

The V gene is TRBV30, the J gene TRBJ1-5; D unclear. CDR1 is GTSNPN and CDR2 is SVGIG in the germline V gene (reference sequence). The CDR3 loop spans 14 amino acids. Trimming shortened V by 6 bases and J by 1 base, and 13 bases separated the two germline ends. The DNA of the CDR3 is TGTGCCTGCCGACCCAGAGGAAGCAATCAGCCCCAGCATTTT. Protein product: CACRPRGSNQPQHF.

A single count supports this clone. This chain uses TRBV2 with TRBJ1-2; TRBD1 matches 8 bases. Germline V gives CDR1 SNHLY, CDR2 FYNNEI. The V gene end was trimmed by 6 bases and the J gene end by 7 bases; junction bases not matched to a gene: 4. The CDR3 totals 12 residues. The CDR3 region is CASRTGGGGYTF. In nucleotides, the CDR3 is TGTGCCAGCAGAACAGGGGGTGGTGGCTACACCTTC.

The genes are TRBV5-6 and TRBJ1-2; D is possibly TRBD1 (5 bases). This CDR3 is 16 amino acids long. Germline V gives CDR1 SGHDT, CDR2 YYEEEE. Trimming pared 0 bases from V and 4 bases from J, leaving 16 bases between. The CDR3 reads CASSLGEGSLAYGYTF. The CDR3 nucleotides read TGTGCCAGCAGCTTGGGGGAGGGGTCCCTTGCCTATGGCTACACCTTC.

The chain uses TRBV6-4 and TRBJ1-1; 7 bases are a match to TRBD1. CDR3 length equals 15 residues. Trimming removed 4 bases from V and 5 bases from J; junction bases left unmatched: 10. The germline V gene has CDR1 MRHNA and CDR2 SNTAGT. The CDR3 reads CASSVFAGGKTEAFF. CDR3 nucleotide sequence: TGTGCCAGCAGTGTCTTCGCAGGGGGGAAGACTGAAGCTTTCTTT.

The chain uses TRBV5-8 and TRBJ2-3, with D unresolved. The length of the CDR3 is 16 residues. Germline V gene data show CDR1 as SGHTS and CDR2 as YDEGEE. V was shortened by 6 bases and J by 0 bases, with 17 bases between the two germline ends. Here the CDR3 reads CASTPGRVRSTDTQYF. The CDR3 DNA sequence: TGTGCCAGCACCCCCGGTAGGGTCAGGAGCACAGATACGCAGTATTTT. Combining the CDR3 with reference TRBV5-8 and TRBJ2-3 gives the whole variable domain EAGVTQSPTHLIKTRGQQATLRCSPISGHTSVYWYQQALGLGLQFLLWYDEGEERNRGNFPPRFSGRQFPNYSSELNVNALELEDSALYLCASTPGRVRSTDTQYFGPGTRLTVL.

This sequence joins TRBV5-5 and TRBJ1-1, with D possibly matching TRBD1 (6 bases). The V end was cut by 7 bases, the J end by 2 bases, with 15 bases between. Germline assignment: CDR1 SGHKS and CDR2 YYEKEE (reference sequence). The CDR3 has 14 residues. The CDR3 protein is CASGDRTVNTEAFF. DNA of the CDR3: TGTGCCAGCGGGGACCGGACAGTAAACACTGAAGCTTTCTTT.

The chain uses TRBV10-2 and TRBJ2-3; 7 nucleotides match TRBD2. This CDR3 has 15 amino acids. The junction had 6 bases not matched to a gene; V was cut back by 3 bases and J by 3 bases. Germline V gives CDR1 WSHSY, CDR2 SAAADI. The CDR3 spells CASSDGAGTTDTQYF. CDR3 sequence (DNA): TGCGCCAGCAGTGACGGAGCGGGGACTACAGATACGCAGTATTTT.